The 20 T cell receptor beta chains below all came from one sample that was sequenced in a study of blood T cell repertoires in COVID-19. Only in-frame clones appear in the TCRdb table, and some are missing; sequencing was by immunoSEQ multiplex PCR. The table lists 140,000 to 150,000 clones, 84% of them singletons. The sample consisted of peripheral blood. The receptor source for this set is a man aged 55 to 70 with active or convalescent COVID-19.

The rearrangement links TRBV2 to TRBJ2-2, with D hard to call. Trimming stripped 7 bases from V and 0 bases from J, with 9 bases between. Germline lookup yields CDR1 SNHLY and CDR2 FYNNEI. The CDR3 has 14 residues. The CDR3 reads CASTVQPNTGELFF. CDR3 nucleotides: TGTGCCAGCACGGTACAGCCGAACACCGGGGAGCTGTTTTTT.

The V gene is TRBV4-3, the J gene TRBJ2-2, with TRBD1 identical over 9 bases. Looked up from germline, CDR1 is LGHNA and CDR2 is YSLEER. The CDR3 has 16 residues. After removal of 3 bases from V and 1 base from J, the junction contained 3 bases not matched to a gene. The CDR3 sequence is CASSQRDRENTGELFF. Here the CDR3 DNA reads TGCGCCAGCAGCCAGCGGGACAGGGAGAACACCGGGGAGCTGTTTTTT.

CDR3 in amino acids: CASSLPQDEQYF. The CDR3 DNA reads as TGTGCCAGCAGCTTGCCACAGGACGAGCAGTACTTC. J is TRBJ2-7 and V is TRBV5-4; perhaps TRBD1 as D (5 bases). V lost 1 base, J lost 5 bases, and 7 bases lay in between. Germline CDR1 is SGHNT and CDR2 is YYREEE (reference sequence). The CDR3 extends over 12 amino acids.

This chain joins TRBV7-2 and TRBJ1-2, with D uncertain. The CDR3 consists of 14 residues. Germline V lookup: CDR1 SGHTA, CDR2 FQGNSA. The germline V and J ends were trimmed by 5 bases and 6 bases, with 16 bases remaining between them. The chain's CDR3 is CASSPGVRVDGYTF. The CDR3 region has the DNA TGTGCCAGCAGCCCCGGGGTTCGCGTGGATGGCTACACCTTC.

This chain uses TRBV5-4 with TRBJ1-1, with D unclear. CDR1 is SGHNT, CDR2 YYREEE, per germline (reference sequence). CDR3 length: 14 residues. V was pared by 5 bases and J by 1 base, with 12 bases between. The CDR3 DNA follows: TGTGCCAGCAGTTCTGCGGCAGAGAACACTGAAGCTTTCTTT. The encoded protein is CASSSAAENTEAFF.

The V and J genes are TRBV4-3 and TRBJ2-2; TRBD1 might be the D (6 bases). Looked up from germline, CDR1 is LGHNA and CDR2 is YSLEER. The V and J ends lost 0 bases and 5 bases respectively, with 13 bases between them. CDR3 length: 16 residues. The CDR3 reads CASSQDSRGITGELFF. The CDR3 DNA reads TGCGCCAGCAGCCAAGATTCGAGGGGGATTACCGGGGAGCTGTTTTTT.

This chain connects TRBV2 to TRBJ1-2; D call uncertain. Between the trimmed V and J ends, which lost 7 bases and 7 bases, there was a span of 13 bases. The CDR3 has 12 amino acids. CDR1 and CDR2 from the germline V gene are SNHLY and FYNNEI. CDR3 coding DNA: TGTGCCAGCAACGGGATTGCCGGTGGCTACACCTTC. As protein: CASNGIAGGYTF. The variable domain in full, completed from reference TRBV2 and TRBJ1-2, reads EPEVTQTPSHQVTQMGQEVILRCVPISNHLYFYWYRQILGQKVEFLVSFYNNEISEKSEIFDDQFSVERPDGSNFTLKIRSTKLEDSAMYFCASNGIAGGYTFGSGTRLTVV.

This clone was seen only once. The chain uses TRBV11-3 and TRBJ1-4, with TRBD1 as a possible D gene (5 bases). This CDR3 is 15 amino acids long. The germline gives CDR1 SGHNT, CDR2 YENEEA. V was trimmed by 5 bases and J by 5 bases, leaving 15 bases between them. CDR3 DNA: TGTGCCAGCAGCCGATTAGGGGAGGGCAATGAAAAACTGTTTTTT. It encodes CASSRLGEGNEKLFF.

The count of this clone is one. CDR3 protein: CASSLAGFAAPNEQFF. The CDR3 DNA reads as TGTGCCAGCAGCTTAGCAGGGTTCGCAGCCCCCAATGAGCAGTTCTTC. This sequence joins TRBV11-2 and TRBJ2-1, with D perhaps matching TRBD1 (5 bases). This CDR3 spans 16 amino acids. Trimming removed 1 base from V and 6 bases from J, with 16 bases in between. CDR1 and CDR2 (germline): SGHAT, FQNNGV.

The CDR3 here is CASSQGPLGGYEQYF. In DNA, the CDR3 is TGCGCCAGCAGCCAGGGGCCCCTCGGGGGGTACGAGCAGTACTTC. The V call is TRBV4-1, the J call TRBJ2-7, with 7 bases aligning to TRBD2. Per germline, CDR1 MGHRA and CDR2 YSYEKL. V gave up 3 bases and J gave up 4 bases; unmatched junction bases: 9. CDR3 length: 15 residues.

The chain combines TRBV7-2 with TRBJ1-2; no firm D call. The CDR3 covers 16 residues. Trimming took 6 bases from V and 9 from J, leaving 26 bases between them. CDR1 is SGHTA, CDR2 FQGNSA, per germline. As DNA, the CDR3 is TGTGCCAGCAGGACCTCCTCGGCGCAGGCGGCCGGGAGCTACACCTTC. Its protein is CASRTSSAQAAGSYTF.

This clone was counted between two and nine times. The chain couples TRBV25-1 to TRBJ2-5; 7 bases are shared with TRBD1. The CDR3 totals 15 residues. The trim removed 3 bases at V and 3 bases at J, leaving 7 bases unmatched. CDR1 is MGHDK, CDR2 SYGVNS, per germline. As DNA, the CDR3 is TGTGCCAGCAGTGACTGGACAGGTGGGGAAGAGACCCAGTACTTC. Translation: CASSDWTGGEETQYF.

This clone was seen only once. V is TRBV7-8 and J is TRBJ1-2; weak D call: TRBD1 (5 bases). The V gene's germline CDR1 is SGHVS and CDR2 FQNEAQ. CDR3 size: 16 residues. Trimming left V 8 bases short and J 2 bases short, with 21 bases between. The CDR3 DNA sequence: TGTGCCAGCGCTTCAAGGGAGGGGAGATGGAACTATGGCTACACCTTC. This gives the protein CASASREGRWNYGYTF.

This clone has only one observation. The chain uses TRBV24-1 and TRBJ2-3; TRBD1 matches 9 bases. There are 15 residues in the CDR3. The J segment lost 0 bases and the V segment lost 5 bases, leaving 2 bases of the junction unmatched. Per germline, CDR1 KGHDR and CDR2 SFDVKD. The CDR3 protein is CATSVGTGSTDTQYF. The DNA of the CDR3 is TGTGCCACCAGTGTTGGGACAGGGAGCACAGATACGCAGTATTTT.

The rearrangement links TRBV18 to TRBJ2-5, with D unclear. There are 13 residues in the CDR3. The V and J ends lost 2 bases and 2 bases respectively, with 6 bases between them. Germline V gene sequence: CDR1 KGHSH, CDR2 LQKENI. CDR3 protein: CASSPTEQETQYF. CDR3 DNA sequence: TGTGCCAGCTCACCAACAGAACAAGAGACCCAGTACTTC.

V is TRBV9 and J is TRBJ2-5; 13 positions agree with TRBD2. CDR1 and CDR2 from the germline V gene are SGDLS and YYNGEE. Trimming cost V 2 bases and J 5 bases; bases outside gene matches: 9. The CDR3 has 17 residues. The CDR3 DNA reads as TGTGCCAGCAGCGTTGGGACTAGCGGGATGGGGCGGGAGACCCAGTACTTC. Its protein is CASSVGTSGMGRETQYF. Based on the CDR3 plus reference TRBV9 and TRBJ2-5, the full variable domain is DSGVTQTPKHLITATGQRVTLRCSPRSGDLSVYWYQQSLDQGLQFLIQYYNGEERAKGNILERFSAQQFPDLHSELNLSSLELGDSALYFCASSVGTSGMGRETQYFGPGTRLLVL.

This chain joins TRBV19 and TRBJ1-2; D ambiguous. V was cut by 5 bases and J by 8 bases, with 15 bases left in between. This CDR3 spans 13 amino acids. Germline V gives CDR1 LNHDA, CDR2 SQIVND (reference sequence). CDR3 coding DNA: TGTGCCAGTAGTCCCGGTAACTCGAGGGGCTACACCTTC. It codes for CASSPGNSRGYTF.

For the CDR3, the DNA is TGCGCCAGCAGCCAAGACCCGACAGGTGTCACTGAAGCTTTCTTT. Its translation: CASSQDPTGVTEAFF. The chain has TRBV4-3 and TRBJ1-1, with D possibly being TRBD1 (6 bases). Germline V gene lookup returns CDR1 LGHNA and CDR2 YSLEER. V was clipped by 0 bases and J by 4 bases, with 12 bases between them. This CDR3 contains 15 residues.

Here the CDR3 DNA reads TGTGCCAGCTCACTTGGGGAGGGTTACGAGCAGTACTTC. Amino acid sequence: CASSLGEGYEQYF. This rearrangement joins TRBV18 to TRBJ2-7; 7 positions agree with TRBD2. The CDR3 sequence is 13 residues long. Losses at the gene ends were 4 bases for V and 4 bases for J; bases not matched to a gene: 4. The germline V gene encodes CDR1 KGHSH and CDR2 LQKENI.

The count of this clone is one. The chain combines TRBV12-3 or TRBV12-4 with TRBJ1-4; possibly TRBD1 for D (5 bases). Trimming took off 6 bases at V and 12 bases at J, with 8 bases between the two ends. The CDR3 has 10 amino acids. CDR3 bases: TGTGCCAGCAGCCCGGGGGAACTGTTTTTT. Translating gives CASSPGELFF.